The sample holds a few counts of the clone carrying this TCR beta chain. Its matching antigen is unknown. This specimen comes from a study of response to subunit inactivated influenza vaccine. Study results and caveats: With each seasonal influenza vaccination, the authors suggested, few new T cells are recruited.

The CDR3 has 17 residues. Germline CDR1 reads LGHNA; CDR2 reads YSLEER. V gave up 1 base and J gave up 0 bases, with 16 bases separating them. Using its own MiXCR run on the RT-PCR reads, TCRdb lists one record per CDR3 protein. The sample contains approximately 700,000 distinct CDR3 sequences, about a sixth of which appear only once. V is TRBV4-3 and J is TRBJ2-7, with D tentatively TRBD1 or TRBD2 (5 bases each). Sample: PBMCs from blood, taken about 12 days after vaccination. The clonotype comes from a man between 50 and 59 years old who received an inactivated influenza vaccine. CDR3 amino acids: CASSQVSGAPRSYEQYF. CDR3 in DNA: TGCGCCAGCAGCCAAGTTTCCGGGGCTCCCCGCTCCTACGAGCAGTACTTC.